This T cell receptor (beta chain) derives from a study of cytomegalovirus exposure and HLA in healthy donors. 13 Jbeta primers and 60 Vbeta primers were used for the PCR. Profiled with immunoSEQ multiplex PCR; TCRdb holds only in-frame clones, not every one. The data contain 95,000 to 100,000 clones, around three quarters of them singletons. V was trimmed by 4 bases and J by 0 bases, leaving 12 bases between them. Germline V lookup: CDR1 SQVTM, CDR2 ANQGSEA. The CDR3 contains 14 residues. Sequencing was carried out using PBMCs. This clonotype originated in a man in his forties in good health and CMV-seronegative. V gene TRBV29-1 combines with J gene TRBJ1-2, with no clear D. The DNA for the CDR3 is TGCAGCGTTGGGCCTCCCGGAGCTAACTATGGCTACACCTTC. Protein: CSVGPPGANYGYTF.